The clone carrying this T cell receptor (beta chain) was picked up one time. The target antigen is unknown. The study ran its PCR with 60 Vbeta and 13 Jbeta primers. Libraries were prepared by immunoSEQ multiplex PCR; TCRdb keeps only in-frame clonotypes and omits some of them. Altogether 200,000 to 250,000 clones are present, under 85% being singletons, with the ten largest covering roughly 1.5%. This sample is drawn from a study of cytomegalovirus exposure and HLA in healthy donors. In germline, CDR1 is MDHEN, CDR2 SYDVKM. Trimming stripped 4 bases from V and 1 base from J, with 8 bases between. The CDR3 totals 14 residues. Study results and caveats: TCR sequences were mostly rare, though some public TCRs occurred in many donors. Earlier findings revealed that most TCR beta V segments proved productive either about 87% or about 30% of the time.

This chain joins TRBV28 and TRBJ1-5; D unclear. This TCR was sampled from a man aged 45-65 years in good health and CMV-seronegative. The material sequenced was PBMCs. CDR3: CASSSPQSNQPQHF. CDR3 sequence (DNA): TGTGCCAGCAGTTCGCCCCAGAGCAATCAGCCCCAGCATTTT.